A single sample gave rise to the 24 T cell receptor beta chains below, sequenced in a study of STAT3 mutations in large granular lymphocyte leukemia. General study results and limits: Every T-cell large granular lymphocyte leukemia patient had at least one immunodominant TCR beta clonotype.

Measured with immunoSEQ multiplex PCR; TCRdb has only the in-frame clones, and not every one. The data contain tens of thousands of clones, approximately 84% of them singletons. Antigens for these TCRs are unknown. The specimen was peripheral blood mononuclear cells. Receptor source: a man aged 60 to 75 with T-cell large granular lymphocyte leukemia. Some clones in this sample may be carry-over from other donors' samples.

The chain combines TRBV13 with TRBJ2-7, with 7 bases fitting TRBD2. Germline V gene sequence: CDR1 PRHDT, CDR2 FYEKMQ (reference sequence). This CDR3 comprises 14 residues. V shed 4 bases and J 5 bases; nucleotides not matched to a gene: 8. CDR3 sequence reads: CASSYRRAGDEQYF. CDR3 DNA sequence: TGTGCCAGCAGCTACCGTAGGGCGGGAGACGAGCAGTACTTC.

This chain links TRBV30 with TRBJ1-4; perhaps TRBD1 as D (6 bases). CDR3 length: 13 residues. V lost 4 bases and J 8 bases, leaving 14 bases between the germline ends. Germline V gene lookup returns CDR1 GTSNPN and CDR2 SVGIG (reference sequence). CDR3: CAWNGQGGEKLFF. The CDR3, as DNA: TGTGCCTGGAATGGACAAGGGGGGGAAAAACTGTTTTTT.

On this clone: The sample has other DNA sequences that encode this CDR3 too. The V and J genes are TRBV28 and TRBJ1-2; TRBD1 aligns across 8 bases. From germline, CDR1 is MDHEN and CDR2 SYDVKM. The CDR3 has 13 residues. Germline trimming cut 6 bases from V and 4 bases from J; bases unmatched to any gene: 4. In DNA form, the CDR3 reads TGTGCCAGCAGCCTAGGGACAGGCTATGGCTACACCTTC. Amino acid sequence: CASSLGTGYGYTF.

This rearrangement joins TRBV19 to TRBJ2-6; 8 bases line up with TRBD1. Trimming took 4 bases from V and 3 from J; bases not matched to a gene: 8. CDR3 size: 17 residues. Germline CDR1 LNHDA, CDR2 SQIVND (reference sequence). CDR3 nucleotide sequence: TGTGCCAGTAGTACCCTCCGGGACAGGAGTGGGGCCAACGTCCTGACTTTC. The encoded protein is CASSTLRDRSGANVLTF.

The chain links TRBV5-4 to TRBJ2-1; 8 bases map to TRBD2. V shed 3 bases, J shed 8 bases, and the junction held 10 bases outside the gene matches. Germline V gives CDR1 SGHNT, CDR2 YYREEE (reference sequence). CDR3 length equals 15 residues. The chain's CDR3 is CASSSGGARFHEQFF. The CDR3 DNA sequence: TGTGCCAGCAGCTCCGGGGGGGCTAGGTTCCATGAGCAGTTCTTC. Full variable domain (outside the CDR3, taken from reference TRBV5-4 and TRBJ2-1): ETGVTQSPTHLIKTRGQQVTLRCSSQSGHNTVSWYQQALGQGPQFIFQYYREEENGRGNFPPRFSGLQFPNYSSELNVNALELDDSALYLCASSSGGARFHEQFFGPGTRLTVL.

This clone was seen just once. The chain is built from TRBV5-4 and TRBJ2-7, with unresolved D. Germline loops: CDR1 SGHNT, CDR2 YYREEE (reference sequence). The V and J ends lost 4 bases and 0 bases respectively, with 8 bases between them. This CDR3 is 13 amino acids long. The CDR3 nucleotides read TGTGCCAGCAGCCAGGAAGACTCCTACGAGCAGTACTTC. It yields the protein CASSQEDSYEQYF.

The CDR3 nucleotides are TGTGCCAGCAGTGGACAGGGTTGGGAAGAGACCCAGTACTTC. Translating gives CASSGQGWEETQYF. The rearrangement joins TRBV7-9 to TRBJ2-5, with 8 bases matching TRBD1. Looked up from germline, CDR1 is SEHNR and CDR2 is FQNEAQ (reference sequence). V trimming: 6 bases; J trimming: 3 bases; junction bases outside the gene matches: 6. CDR3 size: 14 residues. The complete variable domain, with remaining parts taken from reference TRBV7-9 and TRBJ2-5, reads DTGVSQNPRHKITKRGQNVTFRCDPISEHNRLYWYRQTLGQGPEFLTYFQNEAQLEKSRLLSDRFSAERPKGSFSTLEIQRTEQGDSAMYLCASSGQGWEETQYFGPGTRLLVL.

Here the CDR3 reads CATSRAKGLADEQYF. CDR3 in DNA: TGTGCCACCAGCAGAGCTAAGGGACTAGCCGACGAGCAGTACTTC. The rearrangement joins TRBV15 to TRBJ2-7; 9 positions match TRBD2. This CDR3 is 15 amino acids long. The J segment lost 5 bases and the V segment lost 1 base, leaving 6 bases of the junction unmatched. Germline V gene data show CDR1 as LNHNV and CDR2 as YYDKDF (reference sequence).

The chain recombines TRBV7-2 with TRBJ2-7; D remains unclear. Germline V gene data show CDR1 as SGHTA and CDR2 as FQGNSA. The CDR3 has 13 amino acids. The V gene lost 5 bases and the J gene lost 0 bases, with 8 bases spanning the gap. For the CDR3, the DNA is TGTGCCAGCAGCCCTCCCAGCTCCTACGAGCAGTACTTC. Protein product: CASSPPSSYEQYF.

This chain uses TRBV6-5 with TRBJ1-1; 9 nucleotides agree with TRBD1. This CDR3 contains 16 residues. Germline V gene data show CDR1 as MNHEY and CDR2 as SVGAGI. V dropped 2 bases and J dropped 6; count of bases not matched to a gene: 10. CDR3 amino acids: CASSYHPGQGGAEAFF. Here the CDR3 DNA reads TGTGCCAGCAGTTACCATCCGGGACAGGGAGGGGCTGAAGCTTTCTTT.

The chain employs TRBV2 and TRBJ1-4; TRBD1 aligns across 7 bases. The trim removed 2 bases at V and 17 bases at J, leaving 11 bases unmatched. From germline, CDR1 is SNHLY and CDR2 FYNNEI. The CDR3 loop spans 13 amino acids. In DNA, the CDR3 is TGTGCCAGCAGTGAATATACGGCAGGGGGGTATTTTTTT. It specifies CASSEYTAGGYFF.

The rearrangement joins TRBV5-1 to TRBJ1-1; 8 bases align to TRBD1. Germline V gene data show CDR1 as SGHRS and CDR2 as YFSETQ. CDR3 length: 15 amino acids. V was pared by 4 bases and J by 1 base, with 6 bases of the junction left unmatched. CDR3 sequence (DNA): TGCGCCAGCAGCCTTATGACAGGGGAGAACACTGAAGCTTTCTTT. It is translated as CASSLMTGENTEAFF.

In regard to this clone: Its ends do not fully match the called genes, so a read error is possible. The CDR3 sequence: CASRTRQSSFF. The CDR3 nucleotides are TGTGCCAGCAGGACAAGACAGTCTTCGTTTTTC. J is TRBJ1-2 and V is TRBV7-2; weak D call: TRBD1 (5 bases). The CDR3 spans 11 residues. From germline, CDR1 is SGHTA and CDR2 FQGNSA.

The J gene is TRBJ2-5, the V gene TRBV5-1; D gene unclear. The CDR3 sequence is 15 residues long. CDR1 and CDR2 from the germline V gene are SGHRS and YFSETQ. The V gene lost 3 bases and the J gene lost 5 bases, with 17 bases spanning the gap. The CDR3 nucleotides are TGCGCCAGCAGCTCAGCCAGCAGTTGGCGGGAGACCCAGTACTTC. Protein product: CASSSASSWRETQYF.

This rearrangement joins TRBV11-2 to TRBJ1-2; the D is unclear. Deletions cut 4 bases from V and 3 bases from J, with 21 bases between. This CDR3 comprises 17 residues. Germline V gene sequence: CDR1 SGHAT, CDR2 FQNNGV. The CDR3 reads CASSSTALSNTYYGYTF. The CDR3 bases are TGTGCCAGCAGCTCAACAGCTCTCTCTAATACCTACTATGGCTACACCTTC.

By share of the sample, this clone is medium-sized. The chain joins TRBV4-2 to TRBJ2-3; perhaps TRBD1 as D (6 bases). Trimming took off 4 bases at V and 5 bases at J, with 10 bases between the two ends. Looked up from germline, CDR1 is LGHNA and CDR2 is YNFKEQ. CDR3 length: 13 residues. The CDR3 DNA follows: TGTGCCAGCAGCCGGACGACAGGAGATACGCAGTATTTT. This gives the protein CASSRTTGDTQYF.

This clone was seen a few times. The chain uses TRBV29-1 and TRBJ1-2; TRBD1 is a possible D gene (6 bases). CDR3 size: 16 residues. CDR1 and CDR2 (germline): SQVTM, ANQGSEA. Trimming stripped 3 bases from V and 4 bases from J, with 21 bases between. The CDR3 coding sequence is TGCAGCGTTGATAAGGCGGAGAGGGGGTTACGCTATGGCTACACCTTC. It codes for CSVDKAERGLRYGYTF.

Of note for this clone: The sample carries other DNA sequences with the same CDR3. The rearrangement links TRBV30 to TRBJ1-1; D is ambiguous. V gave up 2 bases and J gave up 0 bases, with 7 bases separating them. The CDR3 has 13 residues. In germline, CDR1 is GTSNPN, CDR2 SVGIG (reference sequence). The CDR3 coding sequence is TGTGCCTGGAGTCGGCAGATGAACACTGAAGCTTTCTTT. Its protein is CAWSRQMNTEAFF.

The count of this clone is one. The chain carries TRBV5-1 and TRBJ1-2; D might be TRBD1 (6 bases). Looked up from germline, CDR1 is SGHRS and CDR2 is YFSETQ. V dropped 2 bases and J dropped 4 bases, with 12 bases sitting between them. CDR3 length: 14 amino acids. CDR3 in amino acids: CASSFLTGPYGYTF. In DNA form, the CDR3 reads TGCGCCAGCAGCTTTTTGACAGGACCCTATGGCTACACCTTC.

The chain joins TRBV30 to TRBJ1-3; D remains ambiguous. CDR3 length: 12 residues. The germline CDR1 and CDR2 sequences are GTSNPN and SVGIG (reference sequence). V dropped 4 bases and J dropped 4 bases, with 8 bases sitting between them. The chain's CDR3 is CAWNPPGNTIYF. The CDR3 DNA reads TGTGCCTGGAATCCCCCAGGAAACACCATATATTTT.

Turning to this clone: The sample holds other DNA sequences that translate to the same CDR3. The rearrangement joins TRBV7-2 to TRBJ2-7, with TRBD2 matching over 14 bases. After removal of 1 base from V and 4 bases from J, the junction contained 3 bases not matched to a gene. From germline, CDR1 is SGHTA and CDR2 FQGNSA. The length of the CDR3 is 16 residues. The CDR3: CASSLEGTSGRYEQYF. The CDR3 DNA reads TGTGCCAGCAGCTTAGAAGGGACTAGCGGGAGATACGAGCAGTACTTC.

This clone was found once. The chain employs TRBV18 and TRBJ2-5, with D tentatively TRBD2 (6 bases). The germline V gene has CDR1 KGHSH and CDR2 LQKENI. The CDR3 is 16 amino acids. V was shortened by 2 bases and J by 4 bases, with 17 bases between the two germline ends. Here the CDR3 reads CASSPRTMGGGETQYF. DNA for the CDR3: TGTGCCAGCTCACCAAGGACGATGGGAGGTGGAGAGACCCAGTACTTC.

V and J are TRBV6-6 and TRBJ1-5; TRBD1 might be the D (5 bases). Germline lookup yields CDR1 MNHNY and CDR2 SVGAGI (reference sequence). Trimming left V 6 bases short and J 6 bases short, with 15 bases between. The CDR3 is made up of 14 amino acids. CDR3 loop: CASSPGGAGQPQHF. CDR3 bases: TGTGCCAGCAGCCCTGGAGGGGCGGGTCAGCCCCAGCATTTT.

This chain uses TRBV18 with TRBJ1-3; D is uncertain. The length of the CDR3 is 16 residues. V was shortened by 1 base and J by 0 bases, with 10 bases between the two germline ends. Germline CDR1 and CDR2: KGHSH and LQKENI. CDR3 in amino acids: CASSPRRTDSGNTIYF. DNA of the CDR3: TGTGCCAGCTCACCACGGAGGACCGACTCTGGAAACACCATATATTTT.